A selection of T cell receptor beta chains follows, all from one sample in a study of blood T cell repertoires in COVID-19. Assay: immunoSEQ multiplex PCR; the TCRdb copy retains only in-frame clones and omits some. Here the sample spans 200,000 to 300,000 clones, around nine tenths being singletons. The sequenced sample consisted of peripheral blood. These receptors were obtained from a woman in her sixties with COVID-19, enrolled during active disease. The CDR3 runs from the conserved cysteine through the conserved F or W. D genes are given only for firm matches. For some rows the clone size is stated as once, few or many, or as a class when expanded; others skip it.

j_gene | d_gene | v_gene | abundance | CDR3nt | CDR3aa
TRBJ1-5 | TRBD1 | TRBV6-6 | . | TGTGCCAGCAGGCCCGGGACAGGCAATCAGCCCCAGCATTTT | CASRPGTGNQPQHF
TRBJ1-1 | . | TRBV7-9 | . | TGTGCCAGCAGCTTAGCGCTGGAGGGCGGGAGCACTGAAGCTTTCTTT | CASSLALEGGSTEAFF
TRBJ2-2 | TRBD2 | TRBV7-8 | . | TGTGCCAGCAGCTTAGCGACCCTCGGGCGGGAGTACACCGGGGAGCTGTTTTTT | CASSLATLGREYTGELFF
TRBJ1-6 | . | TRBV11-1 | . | TGTGCCAGCAGCTCGGAGATGGGTAATTCACCCCTCCACTTT | CASSSEMGNSPLHF
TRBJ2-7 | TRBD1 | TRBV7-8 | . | TGTGCCAGCAGCTTAGCGTTAGGGGGCGCCTACGAGCAGTACTTC | CASSLALGGAYEQYF
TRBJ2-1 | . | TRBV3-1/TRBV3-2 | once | TGTGCCAGCAGCCAAGATCCAAAAAGTGCACGGGGGAAAAGCGGGGAGCAGTTCTTC | CASSQDPKSARGKSGEQFF
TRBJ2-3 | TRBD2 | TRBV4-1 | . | TGCGCCAGCGGACGACTAGCGGGAGAAGATACGCAGTATTTT | CASGRLAGEDTQYF
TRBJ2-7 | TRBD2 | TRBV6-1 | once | TGTGCCAGCAGTGCGGGACTAGCGTCGAGCTCCTACGAGCAGTACTTC | CASSAGLASSSYEQYF
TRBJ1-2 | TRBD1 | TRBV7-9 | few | TGTGCCAGCAGCTTCCCTTACCCGGGACAGGGGTCGGGGCCCTATGGCTACACCTTC | CASSFPYPGQGSGPYGYTF
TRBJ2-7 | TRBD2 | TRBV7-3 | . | TGTGCCAGCAGCTTATATCCCGGGACTAGCCAATCCGAGCAGTACTTC | CASSLYPGTSQSEQYF
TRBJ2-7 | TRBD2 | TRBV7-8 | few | TGTGCCAGCAGCAGAGGGACTAGCGGGAGGGAGTTTGTATACGAGCAGTACTTC | CASSRGTSGREFVYEQYF
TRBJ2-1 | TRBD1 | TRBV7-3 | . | TGTGCCAGCAGGCTGACAGGGGGCGCCCGCTATGAGCAGTTCTTC | CASRLTGGARYEQFF
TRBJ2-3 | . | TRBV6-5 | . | TGTGCCAGCACTTCAGGGATCCCCCCAGATACGCAGTATTTT | CASTSGIPPDTQYF
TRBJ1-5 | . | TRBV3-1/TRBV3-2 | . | TGTGCCAGCAGCCAAGATAGCAGGGTTGGTCAGCCCCAGCATTTT | CASSQDSRVGQPQHF
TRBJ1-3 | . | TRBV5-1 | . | TGCGCCAGCAGTCGAGGGTTTGGCGGAAACACCATATATTTT | CASSRGFGGNTIYF
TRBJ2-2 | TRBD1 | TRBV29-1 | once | TGCAGCGTTGGTCGGCAGGGGGCCGGGGAGCTGTTTTTT | CSVGRQGAGELFF
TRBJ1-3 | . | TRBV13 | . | TGTGCCAGCAGCTTCGGGGGCTCTGGAAACACCATATATTTT | CASSFGGSGNTIYF
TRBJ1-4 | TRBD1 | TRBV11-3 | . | TGTGCCAGCAGCCTCGGACAGGGGGAAGGAGAAAAACTGTTTTTT | CASSLGQGEGEKLFF
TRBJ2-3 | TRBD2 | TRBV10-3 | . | TGTGCCATCAGTGAAGGGGTGAGCGGGGAGGCAGATACGCAGTATTTT | CAISEGVSGEADTQYF
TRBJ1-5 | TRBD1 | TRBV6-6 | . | TGTGCCAGCAGTAGGACAGGGTTCAATCAGCCCCAGCATTTT | CASSRTGFNQPQHF
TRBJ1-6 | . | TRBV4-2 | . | TGTGCCAGCAGCCAAGATAGGCGGAATAATTCACCCCTCCACTTT | CASSQDRRNNSPLHF
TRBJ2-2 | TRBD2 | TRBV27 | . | TGTGCCAGCCGAGGACTAGCGGGAGGGTGGGCAAACACCGGGGAGCTGTTTTTT | CASRGLAGGWANTGELFF
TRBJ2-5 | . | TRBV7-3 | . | TGTGCCAGCAGCTCCCGAACATCGGAGACCCAGTACTTC | CASSSRTSETQYF
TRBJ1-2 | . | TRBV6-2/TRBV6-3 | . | TGTGCCAGCAGTACAGTCTATGGCTACACCTTC | CASSTVYGYTF
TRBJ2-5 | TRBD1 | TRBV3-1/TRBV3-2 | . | TGTGCCAGCAGCCCAACCGGGACAGGGCCTGGAGAGACCCAGTACTTC | CASSPTGTGPGETQYF
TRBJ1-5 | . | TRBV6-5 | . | TGTGCCAGCAGTTACTTTGGGGGGGATCAGCCCCAGCATTTT | CASSYFGGDQPQHF
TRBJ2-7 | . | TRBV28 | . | TGTGCCAGCAGTTTATTCCTACAGGTAGCCTACGAGCAGTACTTC | CASSLFLQVAYEQYF
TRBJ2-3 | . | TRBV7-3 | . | TGTGCCAGCAGCTTCGGGAACTTGGGAGATACGCAGTATTTT | CASSFGNLGDTQYF
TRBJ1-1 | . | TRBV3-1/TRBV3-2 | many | TGTGCCAGCCGTGGCGACTTGGGGCAAGCTTTCTTT | CASRGDLGQAFF
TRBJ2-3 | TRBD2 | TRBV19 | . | TGTGCCAGTAGTGAAGCGGGAGAATTCACAGATACGCAGTATTTT | CASSEAGEFTDTQYF
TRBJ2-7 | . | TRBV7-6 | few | TGTGCCAGCAGCTTAGGGGGCCAAGGGTCTGGCGAGCAGTACTTC | CASSLGGQGSGEQYF
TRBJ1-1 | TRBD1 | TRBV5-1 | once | TGCGCCAGCAGGAGGGACAGGGGCTTGAACACTGAAGCTTTCTTT | CASRRDRGLNTEAFF
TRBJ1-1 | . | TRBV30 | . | TGTGCCTGGAGTCCCAGTGGGAGGGGTGGCACTGAAGCTTTCTTT | CAWSPSGRGGTEAFF
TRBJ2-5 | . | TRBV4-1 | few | TGCGCCAGCAGCCTCGCGGGACCCATGGGGACCCAGTACTTC | CASSLAGPMGTQYF
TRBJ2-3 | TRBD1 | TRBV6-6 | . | TGTGCCAGCAGTTCCGACTCCGGGACAGGGGCAGATACGCAGTATTTT | CASSSDSGTGADTQYF
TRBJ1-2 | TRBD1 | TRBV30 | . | TGTGCCTGGAGTGTACCCCCGACAGGGGATAACTATGGCTACACCTTC | CAWSVPPTGDNYGYTF
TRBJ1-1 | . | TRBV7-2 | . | TGTGCCAGCAGCCTCCGTTGGGGGCCCCAGAACACTGAAGCTTTCTTT | CASSLRWGPQNTEAFF
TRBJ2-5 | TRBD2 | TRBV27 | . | TGTGCCAGCAGTTTACGAACTAGCGGGAGGCCTCGCGGAGAGACCCAGTACTTC | CASSLRTSGRPRGETQYF
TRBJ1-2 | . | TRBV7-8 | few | TGTGCCAGCAGCGCCAATACAGGGAAATATGGCTACACCTTC | CASSANTGKYGYTF
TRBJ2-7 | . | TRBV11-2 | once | TGTGCCAGCAGCTTAGATGCGGGGAACTTCTACGAGCAGTACTTC | CASSLDAGNFYEQYF
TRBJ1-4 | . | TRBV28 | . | TGTGCCAGCGGGGGGGGTTGGAGTGAAAAACTGTTTTTT | CASGGGWSEKLFF
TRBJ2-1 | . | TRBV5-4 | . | TGTGCCAGCAGCTTGGCGGAGGAACGGTTCTTC | CASSLAEERFF
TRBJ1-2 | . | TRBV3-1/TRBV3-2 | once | TGTGCCAGCAGCCAAGGACAGTTAAGCTATGGCTACACCTTC | CASSQGQLSYGYTF
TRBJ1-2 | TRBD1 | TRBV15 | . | TGTGCCACCAGCAGAGATTCCGGGACAGGGTCTCTCTATGGCTACACCTTC | CATSRDSGTGSLYGYTF
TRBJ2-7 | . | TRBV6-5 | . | TGTGCCAGCAGTAGAACAGAAATCTCCTACGAGCAGTACTTC | CASSRTEISYEQYF
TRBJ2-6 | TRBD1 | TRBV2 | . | TGTGCCAGCAGTGAAAACAGGGGGCAAGGGGCCAACGTCCTGACTTTC | CASSENRGQGANVLTF
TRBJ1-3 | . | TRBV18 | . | TGTGCCAGCTCACTAACAGTATCTACTGGAAACACCATATATTTT | CASSLTVSTGNTIYF
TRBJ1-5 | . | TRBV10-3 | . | TGTGCCATCAGGGGGGTAGCAGGGGATCAGCCCCAGCATTTT | CAIRGVAGDQPQHF
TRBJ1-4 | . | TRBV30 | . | TGTGCCTGGAGTTGGCAGGGTAGGATGTTTTTT | CAWSWQGRMFF
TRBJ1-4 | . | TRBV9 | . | TGTGCCAGCAGCCCGAGGATTGAGGGAACTAATGAAAAACTGTTTTTT | CASSPRIEGTNEKLFF
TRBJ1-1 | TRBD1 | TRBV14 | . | TGTGCCAGCAGCGCCACAGGGGCGAACACTGAAGCTTTCTTT | CASSATGANTEAFF
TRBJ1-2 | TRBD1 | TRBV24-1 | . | TGTGCCACCAGTGATACGGGACAGGGCGGCTATGGCTACACCTTC | CATSDTGQGGYGYTF
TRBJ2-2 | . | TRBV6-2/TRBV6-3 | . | TGTGCCAGCAGTAAGCGGGTGAGGACCGGGGAGCTGTTTTTT | CASSKRVRTGELFF
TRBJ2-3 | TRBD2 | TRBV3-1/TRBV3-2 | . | TGTGCCAGCAGCCAGACTAGCGGGGGCACAGATACGCAGTATTTT | CASSQTSGGTDTQYF
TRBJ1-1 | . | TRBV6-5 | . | TGTGCCAGCAGAGAGGGAAATTGGAACACTGAAGCTTTCTTT | CASREGNWNTEAFF